These 13 T cell receptor beta chains came from one sample sequenced in a study of blood T cell repertoires in COVID-19. Measured with immunoSEQ multiplex PCR; TCRdb has only the in-frame clones, and not every one. Seen here are 130,000 to 150,000 clones, 80% observed once, and the top ten hold over 10%. Sequenced material: peripheral blood. All receptors come from a man aged 60 to 69 with active or convalescent COVID-19.

The chain employs TRBV3-1 (or the pseudogene TRBV3-2) and TRBJ2-3, with 8 bases matching TRBD2. This CDR3 contains 14 residues. CDR1 LGHDT and CDR2 YNNKEL come from the germline V gene (reference sequence). The V segment lost 4 bases and the J segment 2 bases; nucleotides outside the gene matches: 2. CDR3 sequence reads: CASSLAGHTDTQYF. As DNA, the CDR3 is TGTGCCAGCAGCCTAGCGGGACACACAGATACGCAGTATTTT.

The chain links TRBV6-2 or TRBV6-3 to TRBJ2-7; D may be TRBD1 (6 bases). V was clipped by 5 bases and J by 4 bases, with 9 bases between them. CDR3 length: 12 residues. Germline CDR1 reads MNHEY; CDR2 reads SVGEGT. CDR3 residues: CASSQQGYEQYF. CDR3 DNA: TGTGCCAGCAGTCAACAGGGTTACGAGCAGTACTTC.

This chain connects TRBV3-1 (or the pseudogene TRBV3-2) to TRBJ2-7; 8 nucleotides match TRBD1. V lost 2 bases and J lost 6; bases outside the gene matches: 9. The CDR3 is 15 amino acids. CDR1 is LGHDT and CDR2 is YNNKEL in the germline V gene (reference sequence). CDR3 coding DNA: TGTGCCAGCAGCCAACGGGACAGGTTTAACCTCGAGCAGTACTTC. As protein: CASSQRDRFNLEQYF.

This clone has more than one count but fewer than ten. This chain joins TRBV10-3 and TRBJ1-5; 7 nucleotides align to TRBD1. Germline values: CDR1 ENHRY, CDR2 SYGVKD. The CDR3 length is 13 residues. V lost 10 bases, J lost 9 bases, and 12 bases stayed unmatched. CDR3 sequence reads: CATGRQGQGPQHF. The CDR3 DNA sequence: TGTGCCACTGGTCGACAGGGCCAAGGGCCCCAGCATTTT.

This clone appeared a single time. The V call is TRBV25-1, the J call TRBJ2-7, with 7 bases fitting TRBD1. The CDR3 runs 14 residues. The ends lost 3 bases at V and 6 bases at J; junction bases unmatched: 8. Germline CDR1 MGHDK, CDR2 SYGVNS. CDR3 amino acids: CASSDPGQTSEQYF. The CDR3 DNA reads TGTGCCAGCAGTGACCCGGGACAGACATCCGAGCAGTACTTC.

J is TRBJ1-3 and V is TRBV18; 8 bases are shared with TRBD1. The CDR3 runs 15 residues. With V trimmed by 3 bases and J by 3 bases, 4 bases remained unmatched. Looked up from germline, CDR1 is KGHSH and CDR2 is LQKENI. This CDR3 reads CASSPRTGRGNTIYF. The CDR3 DNA sequence: TGTGCCAGCTCACCGCGGACAGGGCGTGGAAACACCATATATTTT.

This chain connects TRBV7-8 to TRBJ2-4; 10 bases align to TRBD1. The CDR3 is made up of 18 amino acids. Germline-derived CDR1 and CDR2 are SGHVS and FQNEAQ. V was clipped by 5 bases and J by 0 bases; unmatched bases: 10. The chain's CDR3 is CASSLPRDRGPAKNIQYF. In DNA, the CDR3 is TGTGCCAGCAGCCTACCCCGGGACAGGGGTCCAGCCAAAAACATTCAGTACTTC.

This chain joins TRBV10-3 and TRBJ1-6, with 7 bases matching TRBD1. After removal of 6 bases from V and 7 bases from J, the junction contained 6 bases not matched to a gene. The CDR3 consists of 14 residues. The V gene's germline CDR1 is ENHRY and CDR2 SYGVKD. In nucleotides, the CDR3 is TGTGCCATCAGGCGGGGACAGATGAATTCACCCCTCCACTTT. It codes for CAIRRGQMNSPLHF.

This chain uses TRBV2 with TRBJ2-1; 11 positions agree with TRBD1. Germline V gene data show CDR1 as SNHLY and CDR2 as FYNNEI. CDR3 length: 13 residues. J was trimmed by 7 bases and V by 8 bases; bases with no gene match: 4. The CDR3 DNA reads TGTGCCAGCTTGGGACAGGGGGTTAATGAGCAGTTCTTC. It yields the protein CASLGQGVNEQFF.

J is TRBJ2-2 and V is TRBV7-3, with TRBD2 matching over 9 bases. This CDR3 comprises 16 residues. Germline V gene sequence: CDR1 SGHTA, CDR2 FQGTGA. The V gene end was trimmed by 5 bases and the J gene end by 0 bases; junction bases not matched to a gene: 4. Here the CDR3 reads CASSPLAGSNTGELFF. In DNA, the CDR3 is TGTGCCAGCAGCCCTCTAGCGGGGTCGAACACCGGGGAGCTGTTTTTT. Full variable domain (missing parts from reference TRBV7-3 and TRBJ2-2): GAGVSQTPSNKVTEKGKYVELRCDPISGHTALYWYRQSLGQGPEFLIYFQGTGAADDSGLPNDRFFAVRPEGSVSTLKIQRTERGDSAVYLCASSPLAGSNTGELFFGEGSRLTVL.

The chain recombines TRBV24-1 with TRBJ2-5; TRBD2 agrees at 9 bases. J was trimmed by 5 bases and V by 4 bases; bases with no gene match: 10. The CDR3 is 16 residues long. CDR1 and CDR2 from the germline V gene are KGHDR and SFDVKD. The CDR3 DNA sequence: TGTGCCACCAGTGACGCCGGACTAGCGAGGTGGGAGACCCAGTACTTC. This gives the protein CATSDAGLARWETQYF.

This clone was counted a single time. The gene calls are TRBV10-3 and TRBJ1-1; TRBD1 is a possible D gene (5 bases). This CDR3 spans 13 amino acids. Germline loops: CDR1 ENHRY, CDR2 SYGVKD. Between the trimmed V and J ends, which lost 6 bases and 4 bases, there was a span of 12 bases. The CDR3, as DNA: TGTGCCATCAGGACGGAAAGGGGCACTGAAGCTTTCTTT. This encodes CAIRTERGTEAFF.

This clone showed up just a few times. The genes are TRBV7-9 and TRBJ2-1; 7 positions agree with TRBD2. The CDR3 totals 15 residues. Trimming took 5 bases from V and 6 from J; bases not matched to a gene: 10. Germline V lookup: CDR1 SEHNR, CDR2 FQNEAQ (reference sequence). The CDR3 coding sequence is TGTGCCAGCAGCGGTCCACGGGGGGTGGGCAATGAGCAGTTCTTC. Translated: CASSGPRGVGNEQFF.